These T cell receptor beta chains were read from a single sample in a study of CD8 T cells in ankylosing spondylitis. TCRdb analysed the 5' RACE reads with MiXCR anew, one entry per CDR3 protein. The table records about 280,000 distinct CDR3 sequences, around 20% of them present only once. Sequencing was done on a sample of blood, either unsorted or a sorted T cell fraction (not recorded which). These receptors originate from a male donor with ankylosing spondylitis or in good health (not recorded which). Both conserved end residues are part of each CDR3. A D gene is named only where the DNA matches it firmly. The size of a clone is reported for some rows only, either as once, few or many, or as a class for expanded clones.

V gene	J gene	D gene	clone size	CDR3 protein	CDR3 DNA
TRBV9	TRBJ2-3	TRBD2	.	CASSAGLAGVADTQYF	TGTGCCAGCAGCGCGGGACTAGCGGGAGTTGCCGATACGCAGTATTTT
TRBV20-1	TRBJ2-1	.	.	CSARGLRGSDEQFF	TGCAGTGCGCGGGGACTGCGGGGCTCGGATGAGCAGTTCTTC
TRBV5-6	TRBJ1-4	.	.	CASSFAGYEKLFF	TGTGCCAGCAGCTTTGCGGGGTATGAAAAACTGTTTTTT
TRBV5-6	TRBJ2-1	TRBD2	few	CASSLEQGLAGGIYNEQFF	TGTGCCAGCAGCTTGGAACAGGGACTAGCGGGAGGGATATACAATGAGCAGTTCTTC
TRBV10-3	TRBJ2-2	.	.	CAIRSETNTGELFF	TGTGCCATCAGGAGCGAGACGAACACCGGGGAGCTGTTTTTT
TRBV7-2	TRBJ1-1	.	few	CASSRGYTEAFF	TGTGCCAGCAGCCGAGGATACACTGAAGCTTTCTTT
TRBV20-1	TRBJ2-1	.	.	CSATASNEQFF	TGCAGTGCCACGGCCAGCAATGAGCAGTTCTTC
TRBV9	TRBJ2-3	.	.	CASSYFTDTQYF	TGTGCCAGCAGCTACTTCACAGATACGCAGTATTTT
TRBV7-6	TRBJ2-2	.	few	CASSSSTGRTGELFF	TGTGCCAGCAGCTCCTCTACAGGGCGCACCGGGGAGCTGTTTTTT
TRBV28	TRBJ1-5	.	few	CASHGGGQPQHF	TGTGCCAGTCATGGAGGTGGACAGCCCCAGCATTTT
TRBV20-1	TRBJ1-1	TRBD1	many	CSAREAYGRGKFLGTEAFF	TGCAGTGCTCGAGAGGCTTACGGCAGGGGGAAATTTCTGGGCACTGAAGCTTTCTTT
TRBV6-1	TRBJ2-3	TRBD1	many	CASRLIPRQGPIDTQYF	TGTGCCAGCAGACTAATTCCGCGACAGGGCCCAATCGATACGCAGTATTTT
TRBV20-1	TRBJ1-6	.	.	CSARDLEGTRNSPLHF	TGCAGTGCTAGAGATCTGGAGGGTACAAGAAATTCACCCCTCCACTTT
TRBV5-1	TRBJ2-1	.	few	CASSPPEPNEQFF	TGCGCCAGCAGCCCCCCCGAGCCCAATGAGCAGTTCTTC
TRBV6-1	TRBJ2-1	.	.	CASSETTGPAEQFF	TGTGCCAGCAGTGAAACCACAGGACCGGCTGAGCAGTTCTTC
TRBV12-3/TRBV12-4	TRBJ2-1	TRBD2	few	CASSQLLAGASYNEQFF	TGTGCCAGCAGCCAATTACTAGCGGGGGCTTCCTACAATGAGCAGTTCTTC
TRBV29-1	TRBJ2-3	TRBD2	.	CSVLGRAVVTDTQYF	TGCAGCGTCCTCGGGAGGGCCGTTGTAACAGATACGCAGTATTTT
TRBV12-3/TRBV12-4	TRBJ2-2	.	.	CASRRTDLTGELFF	TGTGCCAGCAGAAGGACTGATCTGACCGGGGAGCTGTTTTTT
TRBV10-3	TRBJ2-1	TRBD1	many	CSTTRQGAYNEQFF	TGTTCAACTACTAGACAGGGGGCATACAATGAGCAGTTCTTC
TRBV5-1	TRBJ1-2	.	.	CASSFYRERMDGYTF	TGCGCCAGCAGCTTCTACAGGGAGCGCATGGATGGCTACACCTTC
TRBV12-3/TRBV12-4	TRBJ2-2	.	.	CASSSTSPSGELFF	TGTGCCAGCAGTTCCACTAGCCCTAGCGGGGAGCTGTTTTTT
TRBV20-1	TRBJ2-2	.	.	CSARSLTGELFF	TGCAGTGCTAGATCGTTAACCGGGGAGCTGTTTTTT
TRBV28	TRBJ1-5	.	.	CASSGWGGSNQPQHF	TGTGCCAGCAGTGGGTGGGGAGGTAGCAATCAGCCCCAGCATTTT
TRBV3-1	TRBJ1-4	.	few	CASSSPGAELFF	TGTGCCAGCAGCTCCCCCGGGGCGGAACTGTTTTTT